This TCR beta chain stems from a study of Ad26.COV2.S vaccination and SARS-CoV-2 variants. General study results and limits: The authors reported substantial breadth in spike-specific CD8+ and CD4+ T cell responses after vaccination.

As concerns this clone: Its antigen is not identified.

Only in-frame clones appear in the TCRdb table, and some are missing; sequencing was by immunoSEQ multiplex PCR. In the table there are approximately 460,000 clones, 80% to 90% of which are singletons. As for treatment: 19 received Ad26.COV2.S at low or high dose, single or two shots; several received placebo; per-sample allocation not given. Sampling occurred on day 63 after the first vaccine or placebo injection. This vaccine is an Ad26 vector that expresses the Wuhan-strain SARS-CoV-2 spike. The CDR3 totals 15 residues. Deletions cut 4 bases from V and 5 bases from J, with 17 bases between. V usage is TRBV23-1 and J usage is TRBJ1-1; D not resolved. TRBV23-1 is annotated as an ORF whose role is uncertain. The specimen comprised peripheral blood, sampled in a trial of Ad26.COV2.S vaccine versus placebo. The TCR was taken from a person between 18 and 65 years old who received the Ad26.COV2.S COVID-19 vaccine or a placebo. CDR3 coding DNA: TGCGCCAGCAGTCTCCCTGGGCCGAAGGCGACTGAAGCTTTCTTT. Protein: CASSLPGPKATEAFF.